This T cell receptor (beta chain) originates from a study of cytomegalovirus exposure and HLA in healthy donors. CDR1 SQVTM and CDR2 ANQGSEA come from the germline V gene. V shed 2 bases, J shed 2 bases, and the junction held 10 bases outside the gene matches. This CDR3 is built from 16 residues. Though nominally healthy at sampling, donors likely had unrecorded immune exposures. Whole-study findings and limits: Analyses of presence/absence relied on an assumption of roughly uniform sequencing depth across donors.

In the case of this clone: Its target is unknown.

Primers included in the PCR were 60 Vbeta and 13 Jbeta primers. TCRdb's table, derived via immunoSEQ multiplex PCR, lists solely in-frame clones and lacks some. The sample yields more than 80,000 clones, about 71% seen once. The TCR sequence derives from a boy aged 10-17 years in good health and CMV-seronegative. This chain uses TRBV29-1 with TRBJ2-3, with 7 bases identical to TRBD2. The sample taken for sequencing was PBMCs. The CDR3 spells CSVESGIFSSTDTQYF. CDR3 nucleotide sequence: TGCAGCGTTGAAAGCGGGATTTTCTCCTCCACAGATACGCAGTATTTT.